This TCR beta chain was recovered during a study of T cell responses to AZD1222 COVID-19 vaccine. The CDR3 extends over 14 amino acids. V was clipped by 0 bases and J by 3 bases; unmatched bases: 2. In germline, CDR1 is SGHDT, CDR2 YYEEEE. Profiling relied on immunoSEQ multiplex PCR, and the TCRdb table lists in-frame clones only, not all of them. Of 85,000 to 130,000 clones in the sample, around nine tenths are singletons; the top ten hold about 3%. The sample in question was peripheral blood, obtained on day 0 of AZD1222 vaccination. The sequence was obtained from an adult in good health. The J gene is TRBJ2-7, the V gene TRBV5-6; 8 bases agree with TRBD1. DNA of the CDR3: TGTGCCAGCAGCTTGGTACAGGGGGTCTACGAGCAGTACTTC. This sequence encodes CASSLVQGVYEQYF.